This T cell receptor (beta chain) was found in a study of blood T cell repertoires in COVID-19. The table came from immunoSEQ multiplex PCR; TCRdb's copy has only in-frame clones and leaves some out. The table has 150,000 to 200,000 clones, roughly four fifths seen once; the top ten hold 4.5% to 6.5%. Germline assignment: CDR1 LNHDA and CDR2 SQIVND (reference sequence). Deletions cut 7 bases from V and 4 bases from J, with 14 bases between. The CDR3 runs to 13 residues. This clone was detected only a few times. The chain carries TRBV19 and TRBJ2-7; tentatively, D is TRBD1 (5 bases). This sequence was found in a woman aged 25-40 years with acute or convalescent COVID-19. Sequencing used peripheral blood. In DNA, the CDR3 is TGTGCCAGTACCCGAGCTCAGGGTTACGAGCAGTACTTC. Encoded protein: CASTRAQGYEQYF.